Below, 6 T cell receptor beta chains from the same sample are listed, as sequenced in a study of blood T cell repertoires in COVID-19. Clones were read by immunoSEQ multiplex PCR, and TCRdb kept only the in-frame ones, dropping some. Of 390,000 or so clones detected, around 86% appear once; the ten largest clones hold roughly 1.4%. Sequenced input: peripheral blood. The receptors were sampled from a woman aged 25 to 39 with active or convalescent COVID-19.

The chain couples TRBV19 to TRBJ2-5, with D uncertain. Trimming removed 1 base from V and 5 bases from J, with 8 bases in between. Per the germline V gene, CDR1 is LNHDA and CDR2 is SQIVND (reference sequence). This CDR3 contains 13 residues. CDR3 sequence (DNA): TGTGCCAGTAGTATAGGAGGTGTGGAGACCCAGTACTTC. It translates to CASSIGGVETQYF.

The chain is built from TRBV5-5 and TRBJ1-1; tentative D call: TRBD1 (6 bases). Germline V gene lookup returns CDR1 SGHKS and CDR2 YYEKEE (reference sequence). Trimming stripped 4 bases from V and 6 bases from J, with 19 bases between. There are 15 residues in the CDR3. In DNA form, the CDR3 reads TGTGCCAGCAGCGCCACAGGGCAACCGAGGGCTGAAGCTTTCTTT. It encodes CASSATGQPRAEAFF.

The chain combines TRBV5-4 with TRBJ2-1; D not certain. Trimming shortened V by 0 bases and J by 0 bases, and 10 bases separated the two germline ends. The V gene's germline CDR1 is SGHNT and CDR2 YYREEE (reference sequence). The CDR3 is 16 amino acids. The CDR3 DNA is TGTGCCAGCAGCTTGGCGGTATCGAGCTCCTACAATGAGCAGTTCTTC. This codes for CASSLAVSSSYNEQFF.

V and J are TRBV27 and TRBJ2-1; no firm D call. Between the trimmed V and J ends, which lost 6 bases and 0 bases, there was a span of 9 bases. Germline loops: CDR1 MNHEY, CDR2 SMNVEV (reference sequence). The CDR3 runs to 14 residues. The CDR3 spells CASSPLSSYNEQFF. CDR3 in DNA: TGTGCCAGCAGCCCCCTAAGCTCCTACAATGAGCAGTTCTTC.

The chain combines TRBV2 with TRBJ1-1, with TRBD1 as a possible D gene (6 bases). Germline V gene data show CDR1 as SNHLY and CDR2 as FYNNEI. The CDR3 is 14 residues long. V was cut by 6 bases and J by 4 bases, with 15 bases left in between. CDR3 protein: CASRSAGEGTEAFF. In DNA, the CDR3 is TGTGCCAGCAGGTCTGCAGGGGAGGGCACTGAAGCTTTCTTT.

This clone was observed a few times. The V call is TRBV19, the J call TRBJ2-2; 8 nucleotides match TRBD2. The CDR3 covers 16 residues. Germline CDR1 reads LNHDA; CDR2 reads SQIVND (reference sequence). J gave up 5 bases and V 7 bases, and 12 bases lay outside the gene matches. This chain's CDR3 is CASTLPSGSPTGELFF. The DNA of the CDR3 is TGTGCCAGTACACTCCCCAGCGGGAGCCCGACCGGGGAGCTGTTTTTT.